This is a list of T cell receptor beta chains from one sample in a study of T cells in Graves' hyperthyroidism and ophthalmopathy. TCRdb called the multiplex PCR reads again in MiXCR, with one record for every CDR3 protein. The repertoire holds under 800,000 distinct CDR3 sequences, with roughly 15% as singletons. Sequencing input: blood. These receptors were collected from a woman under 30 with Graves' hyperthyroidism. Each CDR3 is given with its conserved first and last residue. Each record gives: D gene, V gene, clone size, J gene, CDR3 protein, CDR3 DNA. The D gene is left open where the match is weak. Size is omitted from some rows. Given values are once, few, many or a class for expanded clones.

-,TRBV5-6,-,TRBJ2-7,CASSPNRAGEQYF,TGTGCCAGCAGCCCGAACAGGGCTGGCGAGCAGTACTTC
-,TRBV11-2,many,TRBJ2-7,CASSWGVYEQYF,TGTGCCAGCAGCTGGGGGGTCTACGAGCAGTACTTC
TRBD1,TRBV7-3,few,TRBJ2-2,CASSLFPPGTGALTGELFF,TGTGCCAGCAGCTTATTCCCTCCCGGGACAGGGGCCCTCACCGGGGAGCTGTTTTTT
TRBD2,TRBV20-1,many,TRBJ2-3,CSLEREGRALPDTQYF,TGCAGTTTGGAGCGGGAGGGCCGAGCTCTCCCAGATACGCAGTATTTT
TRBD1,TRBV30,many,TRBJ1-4,CAWSFGDRATNEKLFF,TGTGCCTGGAGTTTTGGGGACAGAGCAACTAATGAAAAACTGTTTTTT
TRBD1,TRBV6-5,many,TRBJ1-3,CASRISGGGNTIYF,TGTGCCAGCAGGATCTCAGGGGGCGGAAACACCATATATTTT
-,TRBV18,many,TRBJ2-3,CASSKASGDTQYF,TGTGCCAGCTCAAAAGCGAGCGGGGATACGCAGTATTTT
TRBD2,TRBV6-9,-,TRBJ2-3,CASSYDGGRVTDTQYF,TGTGCCAGCAGTTATGACGGCGGGAGGGTCACAGATACGCAGTATTTT
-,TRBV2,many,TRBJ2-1,CASLEIGEQFF,TGTGCCAGCCTCGAAATTGGGGAGCAGTTCTTC
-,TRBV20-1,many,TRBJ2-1,CSARGVTGDPNEQFF,TGCAGTGCTAGAGGTGTAACGGGAGATCCCAATGAGCAGTTCTTC
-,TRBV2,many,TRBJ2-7,CASRGSGTLGEQYF,TGTGCCAGCAGGGGTTCGGGGACCTTGGGCGAGCAGTACTTC
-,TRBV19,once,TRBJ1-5,CASSIAGRPQHF,TGTGCCAGTAGTATAGCCGGACGGCCCCAGCATTTT
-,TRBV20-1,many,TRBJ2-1,CSGTWWRSYNEQFF,TGCAGTGGTACATGGTGGAGGTCCTACAATGAGCAGTTCTTC
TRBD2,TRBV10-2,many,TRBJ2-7,CASSERLAGPGPYEQYF,TGCGCCAGCAGTGAGCGACTAGCGGGACCCGGCCCGTACGAGCAGTACTTC
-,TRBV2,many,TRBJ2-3,CASNPPGTALTDTQYF,TGTGCCAGCAACCCACCCGGGACTGCACTCACAGATACGCAGTATTTT
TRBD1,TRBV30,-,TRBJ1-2,CAWSVLQRGGRYGYTF,TGTGCCTGGAGTGTACTGCAGAGAGGGGGCCGCTATGGCTACACCTTC
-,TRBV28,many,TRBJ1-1,CASSLEATLTEAFF,TGTGCCAGCAGTTTAGAGGCCACCCTTACTGAAGCTTTCTTT
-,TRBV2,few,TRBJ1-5,CASSEQLLQGQPQHF,TGTGCCAGCAGTGAACAACTTCTTCAGGGGCAGCCCCAGCATTTT
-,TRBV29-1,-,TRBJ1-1,CSVDQGRVFF,TGCAGCGTTGATCAGGGCAGAGTTTTCTTT
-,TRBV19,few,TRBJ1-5,CASTHGGGNQPQHF,TGTGCCAGTACTCATGGGGGCGGAAATCAGCCCCAGCATTTT
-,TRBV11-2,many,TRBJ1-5,CASSGGAGNQPQHF,TGTGCCAGCAGCGGTGGGGCAGGCAATCAGCCCCAGCATTTT
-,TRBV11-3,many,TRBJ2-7,CASSLDPARQVRGGYEQYF,TGTGCCAGCAGCTTAGATCCGGCCCGACAGGTCAGAGGGGGTTACGAGCAGTACTTC
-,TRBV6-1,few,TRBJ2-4,CASSPDPDRAKNIQYF,TGTGCCAGCAGTCCGGACCCAGACAGGGCCAAAAACATTCAGTACTTC
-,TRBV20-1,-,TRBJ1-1,CSARDHGGPPEAFF,TGCAGTGCTAGAGATCATGGGGGACCCCCTGAAGCTTTCTTT
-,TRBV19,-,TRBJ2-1,CASSIQLYNEQFF,TGTGCCAGTAGTATTCAGTTATACAATGAGCAGTTCTTC
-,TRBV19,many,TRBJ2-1,CASSIDRSASSYNEQFF,TGTGCCAGTAGTATAGATCGGAGCGCCAGCTCCTACAATGAGCAGTTCTTC
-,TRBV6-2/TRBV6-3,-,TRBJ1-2,CASIAGFDYGYTF,TGTGCCAGCATAGCGGGCTTCGACTATGGCTACACCTTC
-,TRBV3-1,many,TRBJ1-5,CASRTGPGQPQHF,TGTGCCAGCAGAACAGGGCCGGGGCAGCCCCAGCATTTT
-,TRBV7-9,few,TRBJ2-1,CASSLGYNYNEQFF,TGTGCCAGCAGCTTAGGGTACAACTACAATGAGCAGTTCTTC
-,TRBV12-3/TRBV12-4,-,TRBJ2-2,CASLRRTNTGELFF,TGTGCCAGCTTGCGGAGAACGAACACCGGGGAGCTGTTTTTT
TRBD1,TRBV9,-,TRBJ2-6,CASSQGTGPYVVSGANVLTF,TGTGCCAGCAGCCAGGGGACAGGACCGTACGTAGTAAGTGGGGCCAACGTCCTGACTTTC
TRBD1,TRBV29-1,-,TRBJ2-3,CSVENAPGTDFTDTQYF,TGCAGCGTTGAAAACGCTCCCGGGACAGATTTCACAGATACGCAGTATTTT
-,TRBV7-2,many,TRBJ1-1,CASSLPGVPEAFF,TGTGCCAGCAGCTTACCAGGTGTACCTGAAGCTTTCTTT
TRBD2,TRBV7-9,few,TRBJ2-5,CASSSSGGVETQYF,TGTGCCAGCAGCTCGTCTGGGGGGGTAGAGACCCAGTACTTC
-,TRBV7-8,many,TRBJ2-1,CASSLVPNEQFF,TGTGCCAGCAGCTTAGTCCCCAATGAGCAGTTCTTC
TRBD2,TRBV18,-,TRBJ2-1,CASSQELSGVMSSYNEQFF,TGTGCCAGCTCACAGGAGCTTAGCGGGGTAATGAGCTCCTACAATGAGCAGTTCTTC
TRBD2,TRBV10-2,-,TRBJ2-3,CASDGTSGRGDTQYF,TGCGCCAGCGACGGGACTAGCGGGAGGGGGGATACGCAGTATTTT
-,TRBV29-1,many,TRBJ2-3,CSVATQADTQYF,TGCAGCGTTGCCACCCAGGCAGATACGCAGTATTTT
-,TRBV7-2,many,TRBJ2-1,CASSLAAPNNEQFF,TGTGCCAGCAGCTTAGCGGCTCCCAACAATGAGCAGTTCTTC
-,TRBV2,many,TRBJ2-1,CASSEAPGGFFYNEQFF,TGTGCCAGCAGTGAAGCGCCAGGCGGCTTTTTCTACAATGAGCAGTTCTTC
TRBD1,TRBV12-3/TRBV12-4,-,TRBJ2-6,CASSWVGDRDRANVLTF,TGTGCCAGCAGTTGGGTGGGGGACAGGGATAGGGCCAACGTCCTGACTTTC